Listed below are T cell receptor beta chains from one sample, sequenced in a study of T cells in Graves' hyperthyroidism and ophthalmopathy. TCRdb used MiXCR to reprocess the multiplex PCR reads, holding one entry per CDR3 protein. This sample has 350,000 to 450,000 distinct CDR3 sequences; about an eighth occur once, and the top ten carry 25% to 30%. Input material: blood. The receptor source for this set is a man aged 45-65 years with Graves' ophthalmopathy. Each CDR3 is given with its conserved first and last residue. The D gene is left open where the match is weak. For some rows the clone size is stated as once, few or many, or as a class when expanded; others skip it.

clone_size: many
d_call: TRBD1
v_call: TRBV20-1
j_call: TRBJ2-7
cdr3_nt: TGCAGTGCTAGAGTTGGGGCAGGGGGCGCCTACGAGCAGTACTTC
cdr3_aa: CSARVGAGGAYEQYF

clone_size: many
d_call: TRBD1
v_call: TRBV20-1
j_call: TRBJ1-1
cdr3_nt: TGCAGTGCTACCCCCCAGGGGGCCGGGACTGAAGCTTTCTTT
cdr3_aa: CSATPQGAGTEAFF

clone_size: few
d_call: -
v_call: TRBV4-1
j_call: TRBJ2-1
cdr3_nt: TGCGCCAGCAGCCAAGGATCGTTTTCGGGTTCGGGTGGTTGGAGCTACAATGAGCAGTTCTTC
cdr3_aa: CASSQGSFSGSGGWSYNEQFF

clone_size: few
d_call: -
v_call: TRBV12-3/TRBV12-4
j_call: TRBJ2-7
cdr3_nt: TGTGCCAGCAGTTTTGGGCAGTACTCCTACGAGCAGTACTTC
cdr3_aa: CASSFGQYSYEQYF

clone_size: few
d_call: -
v_call: TRBV20-1
j_call: TRBJ1-6
cdr3_nt: TGCAGTGCTAGAGTTTCGGGGTTCAATTCACCCCTCCACTTT
cdr3_aa: CSARVSGFNSPLHF

clone_size: many
d_call: TRBD2
v_call: TRBV11-3
j_call: TRBJ2-1
cdr3_nt: TGTGCCAGCAGCTTAGAGTCGTCGCGGGGGGAGGCGGATGAGCAGTTCTTC
cdr3_aa: CASSLESSRGEADEQFF

clone_size: many
d_call: TRBD2
v_call: TRBV12-3/TRBV12-4
j_call: TRBJ2-1
cdr3_nt: TGTGCCAGCAGTTTGACTAGCTCAGAAGATGAGCAGTTCTTC
cdr3_aa: CASSLTSSEDEQFF

clone_size: many
d_call: -
v_call: TRBV29-1
j_call: TRBJ2-7
cdr3_nt: TGCAGCGTTGGGGACACTAGGGGGATCGAGCAGTACTTC
cdr3_aa: CSVGDTRGIEQYF

clone_size: many
d_call: -
v_call: TRBV11-2
j_call: TRBJ1-5
cdr3_nt: TGTGCCAGCAGCTTAGTTCAGGGTTGCAATCAGCCCCAGCATTTT
cdr3_aa: CASSLVQGCNQPQHF

clone_size: many
d_call: TRBD1
v_call: TRBV11-2
j_call: TRBJ2-7
cdr3_nt: TGTGCCAGCAGCTTAAACAGGGGTAAAGAGCAGTACTTC
cdr3_aa: CASSLNRGKEQYF

clone_size: -
d_call: TRBD2
v_call: TRBV2
j_call: TRBJ2-7
cdr3_nt: TGTGCCAGCGATATTAAAGGACTAGCCTACGAGCAGTACTTC
cdr3_aa: CASDIKGLAYEQYF

clone_size: many
d_call: -
v_call: TRBV29-1
j_call: TRBJ2-3
cdr3_nt: TGCAGCGTTGGAGCGGATTCCCCCACAGATACGCAGTATTTT
cdr3_aa: CSVGADSPTDTQYF

clone_size: many
d_call: TRBD2
v_call: TRBV7-9
j_call: TRBJ2-7
cdr3_nt: TGTGCCAGCAGCAATAGCGGGAGGGGCTACGAGCAGTACTTC
cdr3_aa: CASSNSGRGYEQYF

clone_size: many
d_call: -
v_call: TRBV18
j_call: TRBJ1-4
cdr3_nt: TGTGCCAGCTCACCAAGGGCAGAACTTAATGAAAAACTGTTTTTT
cdr3_aa: CASSPRAELNEKLFF

clone_size: -
d_call: -
v_call: TRBV19
j_call: TRBJ2-1
cdr3_nt: TGTGCCAGTACCTCACCCCGGGGGCGCCTCAATGAGCAGTTCTTC
cdr3_aa: CASTSPRGRLNEQFF

clone_size: many
d_call: -
v_call: TRBV6-1
j_call: TRBJ2-3
cdr3_nt: TGTGCCAGCAGTGAAACCGGACCAACCCTCCGCACAGATACGCAGTATTTT
cdr3_aa: CASSETGPTLRTDTQYF

clone_size: many
d_call: -
v_call: TRBV5-6
j_call: TRBJ2-1
cdr3_nt: TGTGCCAGCAATCTCATCCGGGACACCCGCGGGGAACAATCAAGTGAGCAGTTCTTC
cdr3_aa: CASNLIRDTRGEQSSEQFF

clone_size: once
d_call: -
v_call: TRBV2
j_call: TRBJ1-2
cdr3_nt: TGTGCCAGCAGTGAAATGCAGGGCAGGCATGGCTACACCTTC
cdr3_aa: CASSEMQGRHGYTF

clone_size: -
d_call: -
v_call: TRBV15
j_call: TRBJ1-3
cdr3_nt: TGTGCCACCAGCCCCATCGGGGTGGGAAACACCATATATTTT
cdr3_aa: CATSPIGVGNTIYF

clone_size: many
d_call: -
v_call: TRBV20-1
j_call: TRBJ2-4
cdr3_nt: TGCAGTGCTGTACACAAAAACATTCAGTACTTC
cdr3_aa: CSAVHKNIQYF

clone_size: many
d_call: TRBD2
v_call: TRBV20-1
j_call: TRBJ2-7
cdr3_nt: TGCAGTGCGGCACGACTAGCCGTTGGGTACGAGCAGTACTTC
cdr3_aa: CSAARLAVGYEQYF

clone_size: many
d_call: -
v_call: TRBV28
j_call: TRBJ2-1
cdr3_nt: TGTGCCAGCAGTTCACACAATGAGCAGTTCTTC
cdr3_aa: CASSSHNEQFF

clone_size: many
d_call: TRBD2
v_call: TRBV7-9
j_call: TRBJ2-1
cdr3_nt: TGTGCCAGCAGCTTAAAAGCTAGCGGGACCTACAATGAGCAGTTCTTC
cdr3_aa: CASSLKASGTYNEQFF

clone_size: -
d_call: -
v_call: TRBV27
j_call: TRBJ1-5
cdr3_nt: TGTGCCAGCAGTCCCCGGGACCGAAATCAGCCCCAGCATTTT
cdr3_aa: CASSPRDRNQPQHF

clone_size: -
d_call: -
v_call: TRBV9
j_call: TRBJ1-2
cdr3_nt: TGTGCCAGCAGCCCCCCCCTGGCAGGGTTGTCTGGCTACACCTTC
cdr3_aa: CASSPPLAGLSGYTF

clone_size: -
d_call: TRBD2
v_call: TRBV20-1
j_call: TRBJ2-1
cdr3_nt: TGCAGTGCCCCTCCTAGCGGGAGTTCGGTGAATGAGCAGTTCTTC
cdr3_aa: CSAPPSGSSVNEQFF